This TCR beta chain came from a study of cytomegalovirus exposure and HLA in healthy donors. The study, taken as a whole, reports: Later analysis demonstrated an association between a missense DCLRE1C variant and TCR beta V- and J-gene trimming. A later analysis reportedly identified an Asian-associated ancestry cluster as carrying fewer N-insertions than the 666-donor mean.

A remark on this clone: What it recognizes is unknown.

The PCR used 60 Vbeta and 13 Jbeta primers. The repertoire was sequenced with immunoSEQ multiplex PCR; TCRdb's copy has only in-frame clones and lacks some. The sample lists roughly 200,000 clones, just under 80% occurring once. This TCR derives from a female donor in good health and CMV-seronegative. The specimen was PBMCs.

The CDR3 sequence: CASQKQGDGTDTQYF. The CDR3 nucleotides read TGTGCCAGCCAAAAACAGGGGGACGGCACAGATACGCAGTATTTT. The chain uses TRBV28 and TRBJ2-3; 8 bases match TRBD1. The CDR3 contains 15 residues. Germline CDR1 reads MDHEN; CDR2 reads SYDVKM. V was pared by 8 bases and J by 1 base, with 8 bases of the junction left unmatched.